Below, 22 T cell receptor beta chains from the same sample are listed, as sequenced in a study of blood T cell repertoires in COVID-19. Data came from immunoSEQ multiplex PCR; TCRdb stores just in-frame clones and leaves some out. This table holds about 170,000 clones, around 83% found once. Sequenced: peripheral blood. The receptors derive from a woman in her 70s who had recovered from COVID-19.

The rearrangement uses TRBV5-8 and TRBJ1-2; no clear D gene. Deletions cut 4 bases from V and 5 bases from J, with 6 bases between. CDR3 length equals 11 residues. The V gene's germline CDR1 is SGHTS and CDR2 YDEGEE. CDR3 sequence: CASSNGYGYTF. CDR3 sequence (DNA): TGTGCCAGCAGCAACGGGTATGGCTACACCTTC.

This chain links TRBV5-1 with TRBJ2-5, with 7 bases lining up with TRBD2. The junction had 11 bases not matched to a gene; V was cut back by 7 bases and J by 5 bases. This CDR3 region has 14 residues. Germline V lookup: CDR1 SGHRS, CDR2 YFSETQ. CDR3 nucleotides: TGCGCCAGCCGCCGGACTAGACCTGACGAGACCCAGTACTTC. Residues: CASRRTRPDETQYF.

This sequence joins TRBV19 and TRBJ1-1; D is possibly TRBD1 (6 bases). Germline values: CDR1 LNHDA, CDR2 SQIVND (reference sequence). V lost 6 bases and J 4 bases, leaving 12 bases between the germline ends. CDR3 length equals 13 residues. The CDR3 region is CASSPNRVTEAFF. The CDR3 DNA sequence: TGTGCCAGTAGCCCCAACAGGGTCACTGAAGCTTTCTTT.

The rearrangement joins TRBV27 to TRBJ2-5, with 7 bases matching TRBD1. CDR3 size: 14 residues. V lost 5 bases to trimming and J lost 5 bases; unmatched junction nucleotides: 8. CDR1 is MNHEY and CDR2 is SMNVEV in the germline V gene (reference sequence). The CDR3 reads CASSQNDRVETQYF. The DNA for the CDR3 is TGTGCCAGCAGTCAAAACGACAGGGTTGAGACCCAGTACTTC.

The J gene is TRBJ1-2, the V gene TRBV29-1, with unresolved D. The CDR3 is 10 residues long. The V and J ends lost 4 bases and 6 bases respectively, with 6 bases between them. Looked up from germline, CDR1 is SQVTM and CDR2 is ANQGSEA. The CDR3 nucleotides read TGCAGCGTTGTAACTGATGGCTACACCTTC. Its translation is CSVVTDGYTF.

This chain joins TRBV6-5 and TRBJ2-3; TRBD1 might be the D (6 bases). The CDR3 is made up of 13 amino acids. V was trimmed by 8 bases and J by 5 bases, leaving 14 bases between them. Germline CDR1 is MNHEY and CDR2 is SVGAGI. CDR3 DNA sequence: TGTGCCAGCTCGGGACACTCCGTAGATACGCAGTATTTT. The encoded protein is CASSGHSVDTQYF.

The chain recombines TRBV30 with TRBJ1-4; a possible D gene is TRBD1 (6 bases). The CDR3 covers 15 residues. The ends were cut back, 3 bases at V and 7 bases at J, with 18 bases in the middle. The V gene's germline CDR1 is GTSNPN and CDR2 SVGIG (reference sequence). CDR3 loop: CAWSPGPPQGEKLFF. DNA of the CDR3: TGTGCCTGGAGCCCAGGCCCCCCACAGGGTGAAAAACTGTTTTTT.

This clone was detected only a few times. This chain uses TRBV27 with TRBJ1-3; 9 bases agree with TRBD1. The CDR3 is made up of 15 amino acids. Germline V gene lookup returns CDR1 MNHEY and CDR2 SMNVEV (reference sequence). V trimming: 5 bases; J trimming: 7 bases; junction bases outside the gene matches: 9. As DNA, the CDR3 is TGTGCCAGCAGTCCAGGACAGGGGCAGAGGAACACCATATATTTT. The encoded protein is CASSPGQGQRNTIYF.

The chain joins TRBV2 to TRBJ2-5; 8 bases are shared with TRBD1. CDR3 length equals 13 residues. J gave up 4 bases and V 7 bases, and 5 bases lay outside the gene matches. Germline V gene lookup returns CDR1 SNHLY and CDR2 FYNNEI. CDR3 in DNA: TGTGCCAGCATGGCAGGGGGCTTAGAGACCCAGTACTTC. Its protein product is CASMAGGLETQYF.

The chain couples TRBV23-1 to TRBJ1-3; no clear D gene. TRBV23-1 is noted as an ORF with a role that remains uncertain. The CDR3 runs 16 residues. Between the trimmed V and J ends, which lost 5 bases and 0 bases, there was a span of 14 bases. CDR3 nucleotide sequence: TGCGCCAGCAGTACATCAAGAATTCGCTCTGGAAACACCATATATTTT. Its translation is CASSTSRIRSGNTIYF.

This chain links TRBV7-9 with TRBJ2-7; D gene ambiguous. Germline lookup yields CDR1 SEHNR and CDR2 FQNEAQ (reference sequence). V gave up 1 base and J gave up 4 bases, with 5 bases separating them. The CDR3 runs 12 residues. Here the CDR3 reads CASSLGAYEQYF. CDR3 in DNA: TGTGCCAGCAGCTTAGGGGCTTACGAGCAGTACTTC.

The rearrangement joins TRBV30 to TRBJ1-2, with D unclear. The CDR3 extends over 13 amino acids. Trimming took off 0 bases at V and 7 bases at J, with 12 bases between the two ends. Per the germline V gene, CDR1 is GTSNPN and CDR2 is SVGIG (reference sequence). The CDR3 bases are TGTGCCTGGAGTGTTCGGATGGTAGCTGGCTACACCTTC. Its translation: CAWSVRMVAGYTF.

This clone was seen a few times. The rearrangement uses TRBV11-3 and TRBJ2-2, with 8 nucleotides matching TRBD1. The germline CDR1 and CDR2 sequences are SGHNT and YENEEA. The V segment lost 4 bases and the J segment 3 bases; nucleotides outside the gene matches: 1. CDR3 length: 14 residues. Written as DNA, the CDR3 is TGTGCCAGCAGCTGGACAGGGTACACCGGGGAGCTGTTTTTT. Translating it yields CASSWTGYTGELFF.

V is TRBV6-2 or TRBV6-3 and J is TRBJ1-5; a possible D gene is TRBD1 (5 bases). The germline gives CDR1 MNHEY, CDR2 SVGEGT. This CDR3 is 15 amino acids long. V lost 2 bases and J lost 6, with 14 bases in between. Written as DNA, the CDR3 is TGTGCCAGCAGTTACGGGCAGGGTAGGGCTCAGCCCCAGCATTTT. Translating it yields CASSYGQGRAQPQHF.

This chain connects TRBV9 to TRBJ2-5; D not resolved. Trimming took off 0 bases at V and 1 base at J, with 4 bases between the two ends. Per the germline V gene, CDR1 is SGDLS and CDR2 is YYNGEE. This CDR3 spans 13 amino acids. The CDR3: CASSVAVQETQYF. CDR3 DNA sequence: TGTGCCAGCAGCGTAGCGGTCCAAGAGACCCAGTACTTC.

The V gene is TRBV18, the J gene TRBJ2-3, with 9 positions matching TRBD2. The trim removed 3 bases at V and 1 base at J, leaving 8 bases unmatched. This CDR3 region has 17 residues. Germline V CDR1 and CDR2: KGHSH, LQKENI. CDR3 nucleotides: TGTGCCAGCTCACCCCCCATAGCGGGGGCGGGCACAGATACGCAGTATTTT. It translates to CASSPPIAGAGTDTQYF.

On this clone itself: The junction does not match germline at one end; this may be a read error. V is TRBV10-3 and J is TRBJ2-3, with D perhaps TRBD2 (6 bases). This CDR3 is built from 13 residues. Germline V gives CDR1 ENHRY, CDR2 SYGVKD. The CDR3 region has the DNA TGTGCCATCAGTGAGGATTCGGCTAGCGCCGCCCGTTTT. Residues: CAISEDSASAARF.

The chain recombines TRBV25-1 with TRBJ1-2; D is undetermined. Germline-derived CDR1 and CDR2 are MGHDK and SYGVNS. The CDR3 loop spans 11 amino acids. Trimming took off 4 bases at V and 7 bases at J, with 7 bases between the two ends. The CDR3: CASSAGRGYTF. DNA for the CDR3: TGTGCCAGCAGTGCCGGTCGTGGCTACACCTTC.

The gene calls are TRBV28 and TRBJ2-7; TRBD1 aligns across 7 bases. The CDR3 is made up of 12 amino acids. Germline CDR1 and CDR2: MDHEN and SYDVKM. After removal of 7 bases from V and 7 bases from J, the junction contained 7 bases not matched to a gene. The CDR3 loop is CASTWTGVEQYF. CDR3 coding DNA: TGTGCCAGCACCTGGACAGGCGTAGAGCAGTACTTC.

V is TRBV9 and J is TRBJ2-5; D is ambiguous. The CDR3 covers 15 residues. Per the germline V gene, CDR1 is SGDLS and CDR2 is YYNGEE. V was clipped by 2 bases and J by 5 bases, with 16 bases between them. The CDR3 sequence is CASSVGPSLMETQYF. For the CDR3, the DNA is TGTGCCAGCAGCGTGGGCCCGAGTTTAATGGAGACCCAGTACTTC.

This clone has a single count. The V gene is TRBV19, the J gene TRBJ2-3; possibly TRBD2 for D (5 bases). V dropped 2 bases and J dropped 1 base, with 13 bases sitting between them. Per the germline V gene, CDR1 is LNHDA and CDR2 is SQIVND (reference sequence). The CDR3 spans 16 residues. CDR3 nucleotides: TGTGCCAGTAGTATATGGAGCGGAGGCGGCACAGATACGCAGTATTTT. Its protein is CASSIWSGGGTDTQYF. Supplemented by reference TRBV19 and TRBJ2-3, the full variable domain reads DGGITQSPKYLFRKEGQNVTLSCEQNLNHDAMYWYRQDPGQGLRLIYYSQIVNDFQKGDIAEGYSVSREKKESFPLTVTSAQKNPTAFYLCASSIWSGGGTDTQYFGPGTRLTVL.

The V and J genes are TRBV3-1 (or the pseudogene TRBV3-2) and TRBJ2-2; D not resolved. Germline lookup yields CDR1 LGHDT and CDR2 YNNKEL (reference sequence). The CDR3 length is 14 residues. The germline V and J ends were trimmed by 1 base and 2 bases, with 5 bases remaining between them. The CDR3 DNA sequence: TGTGCCAGCAGCCAAGGAGGAAACACCGGGGAGCTGTTTTTT. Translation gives CASSQGGNTGELFF.